This TCR beta chain originates from a study of regulatory T cells in long-lasting Graves disease. Overall study results and limits: Persistent disease was associated with favored TRBV28 usage and with favored use of TRBJ1-2 and TRBJ2-5.

This clonotype was detected many times. As yet, its antigen is unknown. There are 14 residues in the CDR3. Trimming pared 2 bases from V and 4 bases from J, leaving 9 bases between. Germline CDR1 is MNHEY and CDR2 is SVGAGI. Investigators prepared the TCR beta libraries by applying iRepertoire HTBI primers and Arm-PCR of CDR3 regions. From the multiplex PCR reads, TCRdb called clonotypes with MiXCR, one entry per CDR3 protein. The sample holds around 250,000 distinct CDR3 sequences, around 18% seen once. The time point is: newly diagnosed GD, antithyroid drugs for less than 3 months. Making the TCR library involved RNA that had been extracted from PBMCs.

The source of this sequence is a female donor with Graves disease. The source material was peripheral blood mononuclear cells (PBMCs), sampled at new diagnosis, from a patient treated with antithyroid drugs. This chain joins TRBV6-5 and TRBJ1-5; D is unclear. CDR3 protein: CASSYLQSNQPQHF. CDR3 DNA sequence: TGTGCCAGCAGTTACCTCCAGAGTAATCAGCCCCAGCATTTT.